This TCR beta chain appears in the sequencing data of a study of graft-versus-host responses after intestinal transplantation. Whole-study context: Anti-thymocyte globulin was used for induction in all recipients, who then took tacrolimus and steroids for roughly 3 years.

V shed 2 bases and J 4 bases; nucleotides not matched to a gene: 7. The CDR3 extends over 15 amino acids. Germline V gene data show CDR1 as MRHNA and CDR2 as SNTAGT. Generated by immunoSEQ multiplex PCR, the TCRdb table keeps only in-frame clones and is missing some. The sample shows more than 12,000 clones, 35% to 45% of them seen only once. Responder cells labeled with CFSE (around 200,000) were co-plated with irradiated stimulator cells labeled with violet dye (around 200,000). CD4 and CD8 responders that proliferated in the reaction were FACS-sorted. The clonotype originates from a human patient who received an intestinal transplant. Sample: alloreactive CD8+ T cells from a mixed lymphocyte reaction culture, taken before intestinal transplant. Stated subset: CFSE-low proliferating T cells sorted from roughly 6-day pre-transplant mixed lymphocyte reaction (GvH or HvG direction). The chain carries TRBV6-4 and TRBJ2-5; 7 nucleotides align to TRBD2. The CDR3 coding sequence is TGTGCCAGCAGTGACGGGGACTACCCGAGAGAGACCCAGTACTTC. This sequence encodes CASSDGDYPRETQYF.